Listed here are 19 T cell receptor beta chains from one sample, sequenced in a study of beta chain features in type 1 diabetes. Expressed TCRB transcripts got sequenced, as all isolated RNA was reverse transcribed. Clones were sequenced by immunoSEQ multiplex PCR, and TCRdb holds only the in-frame ones, with some missing. The sample carries approximately 44,000 clones, about 66% recorded once. Study results and caveats: Shortening that was moderate but significant affected the TCRB CDR3s of Type 1 diabetes patients in all four CD4+ subsets.

Which antigens these TCRs recognize remains unknown. The specimen sequenced was Tregs from blood. The origin of the receptors is a woman aged 18-29 years with type 1 diabetes.

The J gene is TRBJ2-1, the V gene TRBV6-5; no firm D call. This CDR3 has 13 residues. CDR1 MNHEY and CDR2 SVGAGI come from the germline V gene. The V end lost 4 bases, the J end lost 5 bases, and 9 bases lay between the germline ends. The CDR3 nucleotides are TGTGCCAGCAGTTCGCCTAGAAACAATGAGCAGTTCTTC. This translates into CASSSPRNNEQFF.

In this sample, this clone turned up a few times. The chain is built from TRBV6-5 and TRBJ2-5; 11 bases are shared with TRBD1. The DNA matches TRBJ2-7 better at its end, which makes the J call doubtful. CDR3 size: 15 residues. Looked up from germline, CDR1 is MNHEY and CDR2 is SVGAGI. As DNA, the CDR3 is TGTGCCAGCAGTTACTCGGGACAGGGGGCCTACGAGCAGTACTTC. Protein product: CASSYSGQGAYEQYF.

The rearrangement links TRBV7-2 to TRBJ2-5, with D perhaps TRBD2 (5 bases). Germline V gene data show CDR1 as SGHTA and CDR2 as FQGNSA. The CDR3 has 14 amino acids. Between the trimmed V and J ends, which lost 4 bases and 0 bases, there was a span of 9 bases. The CDR3 protein is CASSYQRNQETQYF. DNA of the CDR3: TGTGCCAGCAGCTACCAGCGGAACCAAGAGACCCAGTACTTC.

This clone has a handful of counts. DNA of the CDR3: TGTGCCATCAGCAGTTCCTACGAGCAGTACTTC. Translating gives CAISSSYEQYF. The chain links TRBV10-3 to TRBJ2-7; D gene unclear. The CDR3 is 11 residues long. Between the trimmed V and J ends, which lost 6 bases and 1 base, there was a span of 4 bases. CDR1 is ENHRY, CDR2 SYGVKD, per germline.

The chain joins TRBV27 to TRBJ2-3, with D perhaps being TRBD1 or TRBD2 (11 bases each). The CDR3 runs 21 residues. Trimming took off 2 bases at V and 5 bases at J, with 32 bases between the two ends. Per germline, CDR1 MNHEY and CDR2 SMNVEV (reference sequence). CDR3 loop: CASSLIPGQGGLAGGRDTQYF. The CDR3 DNA follows: TGTGCCAGCAGTTTAATCCCGGGACAGGGGGGGCTAGCGGGAGGCAGAGATACGCAGTATTTT.

This clone was recorded a few times. The V gene is TRBV5-1, the J gene TRBJ1-1; D remains ambiguous. V dropped 4 bases and J dropped 2 bases, with 15 bases sitting between them. The CDR3 sequence is 15 residues long. CDR1 is SGHRS, CDR2 YFSETQ, per germline. Here the CDR3 reads CASSPTFPRNTEAFF. CDR3 sequence (DNA): TGCGCCAGCAGCCCCACCTTCCCGAGAAACACTGAAGCTTTCTTT.

The chain has TRBV5-4 and TRBJ2-5; D perhaps matches TRBD1 (6 bases). The J call could be wrong; TRBJ2-7 is a better fit for the DNA end. Per germline, CDR1 SGHNT and CDR2 YYREEE (reference sequence). The CDR3 extends over 14 amino acids. DNA of the CDR3: TGTGCCAGCAGCTTGGCCGGACAGTCCTACGAGCAGTACTTC. The encoded protein is CASSLAGQSYEQYF.

The gene calls are TRBV2 and TRBJ1-1, with TRBD1 as a possible D gene (5 bases). V lost 8 bases and J lost 4, with 14 bases in between. Germline assignment: CDR1 SNHLY and CDR2 FYNNEI. This CDR3 spans 13 amino acids. The CDR3 DNA sequence: TGTGCCAGCCGCGGGGGTCGGGCCACTGAAGCTTTCTTT. Its protein is CASRGGRATEAFF.

The rearrangement uses TRBV27 and TRBJ1-1, with 7 bases that match TRBD1. The J segment lost 7 bases and the V segment lost 2 bases, leaving 10 bases of the junction unmatched. Germline V CDR1 and CDR2: MNHEY, SMNVEV (reference sequence). The CDR3 totals 15 residues. CDR3 nucleotides: TGTGCCAGCAGTTTAGGCGGACAGGTGAAAAATGAAGCTTTCTTT. Residues: CASSLGGQVKNEAFF.

To note about this clone: One junction end does not reproduce the germline sequence, and a read error may be involved. This specimen includes other DNA sequences encoding the same CDR3. V usage is TRBV4-2 and J usage is TRBJ2-2; 9 bases align to TRBD1. CDR3 length equals 19 residues. CDR1 and CDR2 from the germline V gene are LGHNA and YNFKEQ. The CDR3 protein is CASSQPPNRGLPNTGELFF. CDR3 nucleotide sequence: TGTGCCAGTAGCCAACCCCCCAACAGGGGGCTCCCGAACACCGGGGAGCTGTTTTTT.

The rearrangement joins TRBV2 to TRBJ1-2; no firm D call. Trimming cost V 3 bases and J 8 bases, with 10 bases left between them. Germline loops: CDR1 SNHLY, CDR2 FYNNEI. The CDR3 spans 12 residues. The CDR3 nucleotides are TGTGCCAGCAGTGATCCCTTGAGAGGCTACACCTTC. Residues: CASSDPLRGYTF.

The gene calls are TRBV5-1 and TRBJ2-3; 13 bases line up with TRBD2. V dropped 2 bases and J dropped 2; count of bases not matched to a gene: 8. The CDR3 covers 18 residues. CDR1 SGHRS and CDR2 YFSETQ come from the germline V gene. The DNA for the CDR3 is TGCGCCAGCAGCTTACTAGCGGGGGGGCCCGGGGCCACAGATACGCAGTATTTT. Encoded protein: CASSLLAGGPGATDTQYF.

In this sample, this clone turned up a few times. This chain links TRBV5-1 with TRBJ2-1; 13 nucleotides align to TRBD2. The junction had 9 bases not matched to a gene; V was cut back by 5 bases and J by 7 bases. Per germline, CDR1 SGHRS and CDR2 YFSETQ. The CDR3 is made up of 16 amino acids. CDR3 nucleotides: TGCGCCAGCAGGGGACGACTAGCGGGAGGCGGTAATGAGCAGTTCTTC. This sequence encodes CASRGRLAGGGNEQFF.

This rearrangement joins TRBV5-5 to TRBJ1-1; TRBD1 is a possible D gene (6 bases). Germline V gene lookup returns CDR1 SGHKS and CDR2 YYEKEE (reference sequence). V was cut by 3 bases and J by 5 bases, with 8 bases left in between. This CDR3 region has 12 residues. Here the CDR3 reads CASSYTGTEAFF. The CDR3 DNA reads TGTGCCAGCAGCTATACAGGGACTGAAGCTTTCTTT.

This clone has just a few counts. V gene TRBV30 combines with J gene TRBJ1-1; unclear D gene. V was cut by 5 bases and J by 3 bases, with 13 bases left in between. Germline values: CDR1 GTSNPN, CDR2 SVGIG (reference sequence). CDR3 size: 13 residues. CDR3 protein: CAWAKARDTEAFF. CDR3 bases: TGTGCCTGGGCCAAGGCGCGGGACACTGAAGCTTTCTTT.

This clone was seen a few times. This rearrangement joins TRBV18 to TRBJ2-7; 11 positions match TRBD2. The V segment lost 4 bases and the J segment 2 bases; nucleotides outside the gene matches: 1. The CDR3 totals 14 residues. CDR1 and CDR2 (germline): KGHSH, LQKENI. In nucleotides, the CDR3 is TGTGCCAGCTCACAACTAGCGGGGGCCTACGAGCAGTACTTC. Encoded protein: CASSQLAGAYEQYF. Drawing the rest from reference TRBV18 and TRBJ2-7, the complete variable domain is NAGVMQNPRHLVRRRGQEARLRCSPMKGHSHVYWYRQLPEEGLKFMVYLQKENIIDESGMPKERFSAEFPKEGPSILRIQQVVRGDSAAYFCASSQLAGAYEQYFGPGTRLTVT.

This clone has a handful of counts. The CDR3 protein is CASSPGLGNFHEQFF. The CDR3 DNA reads as TGCGCCAGCAGCCCCGGACTAGGCAATTTCCATGAGCAGTTCTTC. The chain uses TRBV4-1 and TRBJ2-1, with 7 bases aligning to TRBD2. CDR3 length equals 15 residues. The V and J ends lost 4 bases and 8 bases, in that order; junction bases with no gene match: 11. Germline lookup yields CDR1 MGHRA and CDR2 YSYEKL.

V and J are TRBV4-3 and TRBJ1-2; 10 bases agree with TRBD1. V shed 3 bases, J shed 7 bases, and the junction held 8 bases outside the gene matches. Germline CDR1 LGHNA, CDR2 YSLEER. This CDR3 contains 15 residues. The CDR3 DNA reads as TGCGCCAGCAGCCACCCGACAGGGGGCGTAGGTGGCTACACCTTC. It codes for CASSHPTGGVGGYTF.

The chain links TRBV7-2 to TRBJ1-3; D call uncertain. Trimming left V 5 bases short and J 2 bases short, with 7 bases between. This CDR3 comprises 13 residues. Germline CDR1 reads SGHTA; CDR2 reads FQGNSA. The CDR3 DNA reads TGTGCCAGCAGCCGTGGCCCTGGAAACACCATATATTTT. Protein product: CASSRGPGNTIYF.